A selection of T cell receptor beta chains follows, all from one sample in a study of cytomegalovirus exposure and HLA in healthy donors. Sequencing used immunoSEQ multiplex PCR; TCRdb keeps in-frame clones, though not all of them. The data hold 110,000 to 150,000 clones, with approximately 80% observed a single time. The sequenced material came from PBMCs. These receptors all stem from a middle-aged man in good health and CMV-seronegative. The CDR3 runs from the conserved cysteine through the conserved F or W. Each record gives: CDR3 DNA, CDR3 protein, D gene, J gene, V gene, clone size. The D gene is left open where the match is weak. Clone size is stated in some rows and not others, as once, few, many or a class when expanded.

TGCGCCAGCAGCCAAGGCCTGACAGGGAGAAACACCGGGGAGCTGTTTTTT,CASSQGLTGRNTGELFF,TRBD1,TRBJ2-2,TRBV4-3,.
TGTGCCAGCAGCTCAGGACAGGGCGAGGCCGGGGAGCTGTTTTTT,CASSSGQGEAGELFF,TRBD1,TRBJ2-2,TRBV5-4,.
TGTGCCAGCAGCCTTCAGGTCCACTCTGGAAACACCATATATTTT,CASSLQVHSGNTIYF,.,TRBJ1-3,TRBV7-2,once
TGTGCCAGCAGCGCGGGACTAGCGGGGGGCTTCTCCTACAATGAGCAGTTCTTC,CASSAGLAGGFSYNEQFF,TRBD2,TRBJ2-1,TRBV9,few
TGTGCCAGCAGCCGACAGGGGCCCGATGAGCAGTTCTTC,CASSRQGPDEQFF,TRBD1,TRBJ2-1,TRBV7-2,.
TGCGCCAGCAGTGAGTCGGAGGTATACGAGCAGTACTTC,CASSESEVYEQYF,.,TRBJ2-7,TRBV10-2,.
TGTGCCAGCAGCTTATCTAACACTGAAGCTTTCTTT,CASSLSNTEAFF,.,TRBJ1-1,TRBV11-1,.
TGTGCCAGCACCCCCCTAGCGGGGGGGCCTGATGAGCAGTTCTTC,CASTPLAGGPDEQFF,TRBD2,TRBJ2-1,TRBV7-7,.
TGCGCCAGCAGCTCGCAAACTCTAGCGGGGCCCTACAATGAGCAGTTCTTC,CASSSQTLAGPYNEQFF,TRBD2,TRBJ2-1,TRBV5-1,.
TGTGCCAGCAGTTATGGGACAGGCTCTGGAAACACCATATATTTT,CASSYGTGSGNTIYF,TRBD1,TRBJ1-3,TRBV6-6,few
TGTGCCAGCAGCCAAGAAGAGGGCAGCCTTAACACTGAAGCTTTCTTT,CASSQEEGSLNTEAFF,.,TRBJ1-1,TRBV14,.
TGCGCCAGCAGCCAAGACGGCGGGGGTCCAAATCAGCCCCAGCATTTT,CASSQDGGGPNQPQHF,.,TRBJ1-5,TRBV4-1,.
TGTGCCAGCAGCTTGGGAGGGAACAGCAATCAGCCCCAGCATTTT,CASSLGGNSNQPQHF,.,TRBJ1-5,TRBV5-5,.
TGTGCCAGCAGCTCCCATGGGCTAGCGGGGGACAATGAGCAGTTCTTC,CASSSHGLAGDNEQFF,TRBD2,TRBJ2-1,TRBV7-2,.
TGTGCCAGCAGCTTAGTTTCGGGGGGCACAGATACGCAGTATTTT,CASSLVSGGTDTQYF,.,TRBJ2-3,TRBV7-8,once
TGTGCCAGCAGCCTCCGGACTGCGAACACCGGGGAGCTGTTTTTT,CASSLRTANTGELFF,.,TRBJ2-2,TRBV5-5,.
TGTGCCAGCAGCTTAATGGACAGGGCTGGAAACACCATATATTTT,CASSLMDRAGNTIYF,TRBD1,TRBJ1-3,TRBV7-8,.
TGTGCCAGCAGCTTAGCTTCAGGGGGCGGGGGAACTGAAGCTTTCTTT,CASSLASGGGGTEAFF,TRBD1,TRBJ1-1,TRBV7-9,.
TGTGCCAGCAGCGACGGACTAGCGGGGGGGTCTCCCAATGAGCAGTTCTTC,CASSDGLAGGSPNEQFF,TRBD2,TRBJ2-1,TRBV9,.
TGTGCCAGCAGTAGACAGGCCACCTACGAGCAGTACTTC,CASSRQATYEQYF,.,TRBJ2-7,TRBV2,.
TGTGCCAGCAGTTACTCGACAGCCCCGAACACTGAAGCTTTCTTT,CASSYSTAPNTEAFF,.,TRBJ1-1,TRBV6-5,.
TGTGCCAGCAGTTCCAGCCGGGACAGGGCCTACGAGCAGTACTTC,CASSSSRDRAYEQYF,TRBD1,TRBJ2-7,TRBV7-8,once
TGTGCCAGCAGCCCGGAGCTGACAGGGTATAATTCACCCCTCCACTTT,CASSPELTGYNSPLHF,TRBD1,TRBJ1-6,TRBV5-4,.
TGTGCCAGCAGTGACTCTAGCGGGGGTTTCAATGAGCAGTTCTTC,CASSDSSGGFNEQFF,TRBD2,TRBJ2-1,TRBV6-5,few
TGCAGCGTTGTGAGCACTGGAAACACCATATATTTT,CSVVSTGNTIYF,.,TRBJ1-3,TRBV29-1,.
TGTGCCAGCAGCTTGGGGGTTTGGAGGGGAATGAGTTATCAGCCCCAGCATTTT,CASSLGVWRGMSYQPQHF,.,TRBJ1-5,TRBV5-8,few
TGCGCCAGCAGCCTATATGGGACTCTGAGCACTGAAGCTTTCTTT,CASSLYGTLSTEAFF,.,TRBJ1-1,TRBV5-1,.
TGTGCCAGCAGCTTCCAATTGGGACAGGGCAATCAGCCCCAGCATTTT,CASSFQLGQGNQPQHF,TRBD1,TRBJ1-5,TRBV5-6,.
TGCGCCAGCAGCCAAAACGGACTAGCGGGGGCCGCTTTTTACGAGCAGTACTTC,CASSQNGLAGAAFYEQYF,TRBD2,TRBJ2-7,TRBV4-3,.
TGTGCCAGCAGCACTGGTCGTTCTAACTATGGCTACACCTTC,CASSTGRSNYGYTF,.,TRBJ1-2,TRBV7-9,.
TGTGCCAGCAGCTTCAGAGGGGGATCTGGAAACACCATATATTTT,CASSFRGGSGNTIYF,.,TRBJ1-3,TRBV5-4,.